A selection of T cell receptor beta chains follows, all from one sample in a study of CD8+ T cells in alopecia areata. Profiling relied on immunoSEQ multiplex PCR, and the TCRdb table lists in-frame clones only, not all of them. The table shows approximately 210,000 clones, with roughly 60% occurring only once. The source was CD4+ T cells sorted from blood, collected at week 24, from a patient treated with tofacitinib. The source of these receptors is a human donor with alopecia areata. CDR3s include the opening cysteine and the closing phenylalanine or tryptophan. The D gene is left open where the match is weak. Expanded clones are given a class, and other clones once, few, many or no size at all.

DNA	CDR3	V	length	J	size	D
TGCAGCGTTCTGTTCGGAACTGAAGCTTTCTTT	CSVLFGTEAFF	TRBV29-1	11	TRBJ1-1	-	-
TGTGCCACCAGCGGGGGCGGGGGCTTTGGGACCGGGGAGCTGTTTTTT	CATSGGGGFGTGELFF	TRBV15	16	TRBJ2-2	-	-
TGCGCCAGCAGCCAAGTTGGGAACTTCAGGGAGCAGTTCTTC	CASSQVGNFREQFF	TRBV4-3	14	TRBJ2-1	-	-
TGCAGCGTCGGCTCTTCCAGCTATGGCTACACCTTC	CSVGSSSYGYTF	TRBV29-1	12	TRBJ1-2	-	-
TGTGCCATCAGTGATCGAGGGAGCGGGACAGACTTTTCCAAAAACATTCAGTACTTC	CAISDRGSGTDFSKNIQYF	TRBV10-3	19	TRBJ2-4	few	-
TGTGCCAGCAGCTTACGATCGAACACTGAAGCTTTCTTT	CASSLRSNTEAFF	TRBV5-6	13	TRBJ1-1	few	-
TGCAGCGTTGATTCAGGGCGGGAAGAGCAGTACTTC	CSVDSGREEQYF	TRBV29-1	12	TRBJ2-7	-	-
TGTGCCAGCACCTCTGAGGTCGGCAGCTTTAATTCACCCCTCCACTTT	CASTSEVGSFNSPLHF	TRBV2	16	TRBJ1-6	-	-
TGTGCCTGGAGTGAGAACTCCTACAATGAGCAGTTCTTC	CAWSENSYNEQFF	TRBV30	13	TRBJ2-1	-	-
TGCGCCAGCAGCCAAGAAGGAGGGGGAACCGGGGAGCTGTTTTTT	CASSQEGGGTGELFF	TRBV4-3	15	TRBJ2-2	-	-
TGTGCCAGCAGCCCAGACGGGTACACTGAAGCTTTCTTT	CASSPDGYTEAFF	TRBV7-9	13	TRBJ1-1	few	-
TGCAGCGTCTCTACGCTTAGAGCAACTAACTATGGCTACACCTTC	CSVSTLRATNYGYTF	TRBV29-1	15	TRBJ1-2	-	-
TGCGCCAGCTCCTCGGGTTCCACCATGAACACTGAAGCTTTCTTT	CASSSGSTMNTEAFF	TRBV4-1	15	TRBJ1-1	many	-
TGCGCCAGCACTCAAGTTGGCTCTGGGGCCAACGTCCTGACTTTC	CASTQVGSGANVLTF	TRBV4-3	15	TRBJ2-6	-	-
TGCAGCGTTGTTAGGACAGATACGCAGTATTTT	CSVVRTDTQYF	TRBV29-1	11	TRBJ2-3	-	-